These T cell receptor beta chains were read from a single sample in a study of T cell responses to AZD1222 COVID-19 vaccine. Repertoires were generated with immunoSEQ multiplex PCR, while TCRdb's copy carries only in-frame clones and drops some. This table holds 190,000 or so clones, more than 70% found once. Specimen: peripheral blood, collected 28 days after the second AZD1222 dose. The source is an adult who received the AZD1222 COVID-19 vaccine. Each CDR3 is given with its conserved first and last residue. D genes are given only for firm matches. Clone size is stated in some rows and not others, as once, few, many or a class when expanded.

v_gene: TRBV3-1/TRBV3-2
abundance: NA
j_gene: TRBJ2-3
d_gene: NA
CDR3nt: TGTGCCAGCAGCTCGGACTCTGGAGATACGCAGTATTTT
CDR3aa: CASSSDSGDTQYF

v_gene: TRBV15
abundance: NA
j_gene: TRBJ2-3
d_gene: NA
CDR3nt: TGTGCCACCAGCAGAGATCATGGTAGCCCAGATACGCAGTATTTT
CDR3aa: CATSRDHGSPDTQYF

v_gene: TRBV5-3
abundance: NA
j_gene: TRBJ2-5
d_gene: TRBD2
CDR3nt: TGTGCCAGAAGGCGCACTAGCGTAGAGACCCAGTACTTC
CDR3aa: CARRRTSVETQYF

v_gene: TRBV5-1
abundance: NA
j_gene: TRBJ1-6
d_gene: TRBD1
CDR3nt: TGCGCCAGCAGCGGAACGACAGGGGACGGTTCACCCCTCCACTTT
CDR3aa: CASSGTTGDGSPLHF

v_gene: TRBV28
abundance: NA
j_gene: TRBJ1-2
d_gene: TRBD1
CDR3nt: TGTGCCAGCGCCGTGGGGGGACAGGGGAAGGATGGCTACACCTTC
CDR3aa: CASAVGGQGKDGYTF

v_gene: TRBV10-3
abundance: NA
j_gene: TRBJ2-7
d_gene: NA
CDR3nt: TGTGCCATCAGGGCCCCAGGGACCCTATGGGAGCAGTACTTC
CDR3aa: CAIRAPGTLWEQYF

v_gene: TRBV5-1
abundance: NA
j_gene: TRBJ2-1
d_gene: NA
CDR3nt: TGCGCCAGCAGCGACGCGTCCTCCTACAATGAGCAGTTCTTC
CDR3aa: CASSDASSYNEQFF

v_gene: TRBV27
abundance: NA
j_gene: TRBJ2-5
d_gene: TRBD1
CDR3nt: TGTGCCAGCAGTTTCCTACGGACAGGGGGCGTACCAGAGACCCAGTACTTC
CDR3aa: CASSFLRTGGVPETQYF

v_gene: TRBV28
abundance: NA
j_gene: TRBJ1-2
d_gene: NA
CDR3nt: TGTGCCAGCAGTTACGAAGGGATCCCAGGTGGCTACACCTTC
CDR3aa: CASSYEGIPGGYTF

v_gene: TRBV19
abundance: once
j_gene: TRBJ1-4
d_gene: NA
CDR3nt: TGTGCCAGTACCGACAGAACAACTAATGAAAAACTGTTTTTT
CDR3aa: CASTDRTTNEKLFF

v_gene: TRBV14
abundance: NA
j_gene: TRBJ1-2
d_gene: NA
CDR3nt: TGTGCCAGCAGCCAAGGGCGGGAGTATGGCTACACCTTC
CDR3aa: CASSQGREYGYTF

v_gene: TRBV28
abundance: NA
j_gene: TRBJ2-5
d_gene: NA
CDR3nt: TGTGCCAGCAGGGGGTATAGCCAAGAGACCCAGTACTTC
CDR3aa: CASRGYSQETQYF

v_gene: TRBV2
abundance: NA
j_gene: TRBJ2-5
d_gene: NA
CDR3nt: TGTGCCAGCAGTGAACTAGGTCAAGAGACCCAGTACTTC
CDR3aa: CASSELGQETQYF

v_gene: TRBV6-2/TRBV6-3
abundance: NA
j_gene: TRBJ1-5
d_gene: NA
CDR3nt: TGTGCCAGCAGCATGTTCGGAAGCAATCAGCCCCAGCATTTT
CDR3aa: CASSMFGSNQPQHF

v_gene: TRBV12-5
abundance: NA
j_gene: TRBJ2-1
d_gene: TRBD2
CDR3nt: TGTGCTAGTGGTCTTCCCGGGACTAGCGCTTACAATGAGCAGTTCTTC
CDR3aa: CASGLPGTSAYNEQFF

v_gene: TRBV5-6
abundance: NA
j_gene: TRBJ2-7
d_gene: NA
CDR3nt: TGTGCCAGCAGCCCCTACCAGGACAACGAGCAGTACTTC
CDR3aa: CASSPYQDNEQYF

v_gene: TRBV19
abundance: NA
j_gene: TRBJ2-5
d_gene: TRBD2
CDR3nt: TGTGCCAGTAGTATGGGGACTAGCACAGAGACCCAGTACTTC
CDR3aa: CASSMGTSTETQYF

v_gene: TRBV7-2
abundance: NA
j_gene: TRBJ2-1
d_gene: TRBD2
CDR3nt: TGTGCCAGCAGCTTAGGGACTAGCGGCTACAATGAGCAGTTCTTC
CDR3aa: CASSLGTSGYNEQFF

v_gene: TRBV7-6
abundance: NA
j_gene: TRBJ2-3
d_gene: NA
CDR3nt: TGTGCCAGCAGCTTAGAACTGGGAGAGGCGGATACGCAGTATTTT
CDR3aa: CASSLELGEADTQYF

v_gene: TRBV19
abundance: NA
j_gene: TRBJ1-1
d_gene: NA
CDR3nt: TGTGCCAGTAAGAACTCTAGGGCAAATCCTCAAGCTTTCTTT
CDR3aa: CASKNSRANPQAFF

v_gene: TRBV5-8
abundance: NA
j_gene: TRBJ2-5
d_gene: NA
CDR3nt: TGTGCCAGACGCCGGGATCTTGGGGAGACCCAGTACTTC
CDR3aa: CARRRDLGETQYF

v_gene: TRBV18
abundance: NA
j_gene: TRBJ2-7
d_gene: NA
CDR3nt: TGTGCCAGCTCACCCATAGGTGGTTGGGACACCTACGAGCAGTACTTC
CDR3aa: CASSPIGGWDTYEQYF

v_gene: TRBV21-1
abundance: NA
j_gene: TRBJ2-3
d_gene: NA
CDR3nt: TGTGCCAGCAGCAAATTGGGGTGCGGGAGGGCCTGCTGGGGTTTACCAGATACGCAGTATTTT
CDR3aa: CASSKLGCGRACWGLPDTQYF

v_gene: TRBV11-2
abundance: NA
j_gene: TRBJ2-3
d_gene: NA
CDR3nt: TGTGCCAGCAGCTTACGGGGTTCAGATACGCAGTATTTT
CDR3aa: CASSLRGSDTQYF

v_gene: TRBV6-6
abundance: NA
j_gene: TRBJ2-7
d_gene: TRBD1
CDR3nt: TGTGCCAGCAGTTACAGTAGTGGGACAGGCGGCGACGAGCAGTACTTC
CDR3aa: CASSYSSGTGGDEQYF

v_gene: TRBV19
abundance: NA
j_gene: TRBJ2-2
d_gene: NA
CDR3nt: TGTGCCAGTAGAGAAGTGGGGAACACCGGGGAGCTGTTTTTT
CDR3aa: CASREVGNTGELFF

v_gene: TRBV20-1
abundance: NA
j_gene: TRBJ1-1
d_gene: NA
CDR3nt: TGCAGTGCTAGTAACAGTCTGAACACTGAAGCTTTCTTT
CDR3aa: CSASNSLNTEAFF

v_gene: TRBV7-2
abundance: NA
j_gene: TRBJ2-2
d_gene: NA
CDR3nt: TGTGCCAGCAGCTACGCAATGCAGGGGACCGGGGAGCTGTTTTTT
CDR3aa: CASSYAMQGTGELFF

v_gene: TRBV7-3
abundance: NA
j_gene: TRBJ2-5
d_gene: TRBD2
CDR3nt: TGTGCCAGCAGCCCCGGCTCCCTAGCGGGAGGGAAGGGAGAGACCCAGTACTTC
CDR3aa: CASSPGSLAGGKGETQYF

v_gene: TRBV7-6
abundance: once
j_gene: TRBJ2-1
d_gene: TRBD1
CDR3nt: TGTGCCAGCAGCTTAACCCGGGGGACCGGGACAGGGTTTGTGAATGAGCAGTTCTTC
CDR3aa: CASSLTRGTGTGFVNEQFF

v_gene: TRBV2
abundance: NA
j_gene: TRBJ1-5
d_gene: NA
CDR3nt: TGTGCCAGCAGTGGACAGGTACGAAATCAGCCCCAGCATTTT
CDR3aa: CASSGQVRNQPQHF

v_gene: TRBV5-4
abundance: NA
j_gene: TRBJ2-7
d_gene: TRBD1
CDR3nt: TGTGCCAGCAGCAGCGCTGGCGGGACAGGGAACTACGAGCAGTACTTC
CDR3aa: CASSSAGGTGNYEQYF

v_gene: TRBV7-3
abundance: NA
j_gene: TRBJ2-1
d_gene: TRBD2
CDR3nt: TGTGCCAGCAGCTTAAGCGGGGGAGGTGAGCAGTTCTTC
CDR3aa: CASSLSGGGEQFF

v_gene: TRBV5-6
abundance: NA
j_gene: TRBJ2-7
d_gene: NA
CDR3nt: TGTGCCAGCAGCTTCGCCGGCAGTAACTACGAGCAGTACTTC
CDR3aa: CASSFAGSNYEQYF

v_gene: TRBV11-2
abundance: NA
j_gene: TRBJ1-6
d_gene: NA
CDR3nt: TGTGCCAGCAGCTTAGCGGTAGGGAATTCACCCCTCCACTTT
CDR3aa: CASSLAVGNSPLHF